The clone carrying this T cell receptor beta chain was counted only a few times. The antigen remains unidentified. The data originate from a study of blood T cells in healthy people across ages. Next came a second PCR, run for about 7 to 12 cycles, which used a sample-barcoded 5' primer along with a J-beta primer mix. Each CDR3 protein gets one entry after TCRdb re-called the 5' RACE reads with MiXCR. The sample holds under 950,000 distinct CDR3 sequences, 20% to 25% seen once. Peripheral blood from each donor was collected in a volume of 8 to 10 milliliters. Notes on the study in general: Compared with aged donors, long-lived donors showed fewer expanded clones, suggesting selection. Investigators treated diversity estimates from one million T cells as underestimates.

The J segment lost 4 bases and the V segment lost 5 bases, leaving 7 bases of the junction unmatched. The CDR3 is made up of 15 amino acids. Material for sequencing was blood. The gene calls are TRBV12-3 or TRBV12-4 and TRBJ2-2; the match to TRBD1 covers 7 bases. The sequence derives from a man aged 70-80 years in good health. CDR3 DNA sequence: TGTGCCAGCAGTGTAAGACAGGGTGGCACCGGGGAGCTGTTTTTT. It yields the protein CASSVRQGGTGELFF.